The subject of this entry is one TCR beta chain. Germline values: CDR1 SGHTA, CDR2 FQGNSA. This CDR3 has 13 amino acids. With 2 bases removed from V and 6 bases from J, the gap between germline ends came to 10 bases. These data come from a study of control samples from healthy donors and cancer patients. Assay: immunoSEQ multiplex PCR; the TCRdb copy retains only in-frame clones and omits some. The data show 80,000 or so clones, 90% to 95% seen once. The sequenced sample consisted of blood. The J gene is TRBJ1-2, the V gene TRBV7-2; unclear D gene. This receptor was obtained from a man aged 45 to 65 in good health. The CDR3 nucleotides are TGTGCCAGCAGCTTAACGCCTCCCAATGGCTACACCTTC. This sequence encodes CASSLTPPNGYTF.